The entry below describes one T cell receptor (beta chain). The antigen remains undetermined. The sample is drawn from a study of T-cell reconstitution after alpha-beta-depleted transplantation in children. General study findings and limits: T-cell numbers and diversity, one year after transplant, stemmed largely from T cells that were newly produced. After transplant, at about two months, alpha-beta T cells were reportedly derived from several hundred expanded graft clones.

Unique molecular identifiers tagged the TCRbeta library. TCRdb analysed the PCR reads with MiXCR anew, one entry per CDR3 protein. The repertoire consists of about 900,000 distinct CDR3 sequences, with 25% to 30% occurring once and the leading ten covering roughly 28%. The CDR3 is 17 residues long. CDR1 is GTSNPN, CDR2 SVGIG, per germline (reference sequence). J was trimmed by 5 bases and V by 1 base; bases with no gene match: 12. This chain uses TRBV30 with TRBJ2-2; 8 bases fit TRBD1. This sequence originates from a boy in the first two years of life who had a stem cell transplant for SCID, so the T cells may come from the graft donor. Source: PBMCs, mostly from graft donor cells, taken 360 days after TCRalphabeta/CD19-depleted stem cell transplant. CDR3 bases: TGTGCCTGGAGTGGGCCTTGGACAGGGCCGGGGACCGGGGAGCTGTTTTTT. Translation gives CAWSGPWTGPGTGELFF.